This T cell receptor beta chain derives from a study of blood T cell repertoires in COVID-19. CDR1 SGHRS and CDR2 YFSETQ come from the germline V gene. Trimming removed 0 bases at V and 2 bases at J, with 11 bases between. The CDR3 is 15 amino acids. Some clones are missing from TCRdb's copy, which holds only in-frame ones; the method was immunoSEQ multiplex PCR. This table has 100,000 to 150,000 clones, approximately 81% appearing once. The chain uses TRBV5-1 and TRBJ2-5, with D perhaps TRBD2 (5 bases). The sequence was obtained from a woman aged 45-65 years with acute or convalescent COVID-19. Source material: peripheral blood. CDR3 sequence: CASSLVESGQETQYF. CDR3 in DNA: TGCGCCAGCAGCTTGGTTGAAAGCGGACAAGAGACCCAGTACTTC.